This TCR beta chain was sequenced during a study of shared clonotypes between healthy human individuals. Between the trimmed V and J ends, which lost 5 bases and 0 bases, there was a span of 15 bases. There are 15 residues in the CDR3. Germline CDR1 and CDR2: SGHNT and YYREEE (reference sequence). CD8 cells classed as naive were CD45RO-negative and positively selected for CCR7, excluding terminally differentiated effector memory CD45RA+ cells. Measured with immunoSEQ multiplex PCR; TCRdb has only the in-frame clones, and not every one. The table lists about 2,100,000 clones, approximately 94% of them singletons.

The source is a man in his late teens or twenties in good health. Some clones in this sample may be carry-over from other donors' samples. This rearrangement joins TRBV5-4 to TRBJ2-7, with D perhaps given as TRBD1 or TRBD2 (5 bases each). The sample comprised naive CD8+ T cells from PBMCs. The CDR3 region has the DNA TGTGCCAGCAGTTGGGACCCGAGGAGCTCCTACGAGCAGTACTTC. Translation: CASSWDPRSSYEQYF.